This TCR beta chain was sequenced for a study of blood T cell repertoires in COVID-19. The CDR3 sequence is 16 residues long. Trimming removed 2 bases from V and 4 bases from J; junction bases left unmatched: 8. Germline V gene sequence: CDR1 SGHTA, CDR2 FQGTGA. Sequencing was performed with immunoSEQ multiplex PCR; in TCRdb, only in-frame clones are kept and a portion is missing. In the table there are under 55,000 clones, approximately 88% of which are singletons. This rearrangement joins TRBV7-3 to TRBJ2-3; TRBD1 matches at 8 bases. The material sequenced was peripheral blood. The sequence was obtained from a human donor in a cohort sampled during active COVID-19. CDR3 region: CASSLWAGGLADTQYF. The DNA for the CDR3 is TGTGCCAGCAGCTTATGGGCAGGGGGCCTGGCAGATACGCAGTATTTT. Full variable domain (missing parts from reference TRBV7-3 and TRBJ2-3): GAGVSQTPSNKVTEKGKYVELRCDPISGHTALYWYRQSLGQGPEFLIYFQGTGAADDSGLPNDRFFAVRPEGSVSTLKIQRTERGDSAVYLCASSLWAGGLADTQYFGPGTRLTVL.